The 9 T cell receptor beta chains reported below all come from one sample, sequenced in a study of blood T cells in healthy people across ages. For the second PCR, which ran for roughly 6 to 12 cycles, a sample-barcoded 5' primer and a J-beta primer mix were used. TCRdb itself ran the 5' RACE reads through MiXCR, one entry per CDR3 protein. The sample shows some 900,000 distinct CDR3 sequences, about 44% of them seen only once. The sequenced sample consisted of blood. The origin of the receptors is a man aged 25-45 years in good health.

J is TRBJ2-1 and V is TRBV6-1, with 8 bases matching TRBD2. Germline V CDR1 and CDR2: MNHNS, SASEGT. V lost 7 bases and J lost 11; bases outside the gene matches: 16. The CDR3 runs to 15 residues. The CDR3 reads CASIRSGGAQGKQFF. Written as DNA, the CDR3 is TGTGCCAGCATCAGGTCGGGGGGGGCGCAAGGGAAGCAGTTCTTC.

V gene TRBV12-3 or TRBV12-4 combines with J gene TRBJ2-3; D is unresolved. Deletions cut 2 bases from V and 2 bases from J, with 11 bases between. There are 15 residues in the CDR3. The DNA of the CDR3 is TGTGCCAGCAGTTTAAGGGAACGGACCACAGATACGCAGTATTTT. As protein: CASSLRERTTDTQYF.

This clonotype came up many times. The chain joins TRBV12-3 or TRBV12-4 to TRBJ2-5; no definite D call. V dropped 4 bases and J dropped 2 bases, with 2 bases sitting between them. CDR3 length: 11 amino acids. Here the CDR3 DNA reads TGTGCCAGCAGTTCTCAAGAGACCCAGTACTTC. Its translation is CASSSQETQYF.

This chain links TRBV29-1 with TRBJ1-2; 8 bases align to TRBD1. From germline, CDR1 is SQVTM and CDR2 ANQGSEA. Trimming cost V 4 bases and J 6 bases; bases outside gene matches: 10. This CDR3 contains 14 residues. This chain's CDR3 is CSVARQGYGNGYTF. Here the CDR3 DNA reads TGCAGCGTTGCGAGACAGGGGTATGGAAATGGCTACACCTTC.

The chain uses TRBV7-9 and TRBJ2-1; TRBD2 might be the D (6 bases). Germline V CDR1 and CDR2: SEHNR, FQNEAQ (reference sequence). V lost 5 bases to trimming and J lost 0 bases, with 14 bases between them. The CDR3 extends over 16 amino acids. The CDR3 DNA reads as TGTGCCAGCAGCAGGCGGGACGGAAGCTCCTACAATGAGCAGTTCTTC. Protein product: CASSRRDGSSYNEQFF.

This clonotype was observed a handful of times. The J gene is TRBJ2-5, the V gene TRBV7-2, with D perhaps given as TRBD1 or TRBD2 (6 bases each). Germline V gene lookup returns CDR1 SGHTA and CDR2 FQGNSA. With 8 bases removed from V and 2 bases from J, the gap between germline ends came to 15 bases. This CDR3 region has 14 residues. For the CDR3, the DNA is TGTGCCAGCGCGGGGACGGGACATCAAGAGACCCAGTACTTC. Translating it yields CASAGTGHQETQYF.

The V gene is TRBV11-3, the J gene TRBJ2-7; the match to TRBD2 covers 9 bases. Germline-derived CDR1 and CDR2 are SGHNT and YENEEA. This CDR3 has 15 amino acids. Trimming cost V 5 bases and J 1 base; bases outside gene matches: 6. This CDR3 is CASSPSSGASYEQYF. CDR3 nucleotides: TGTGCCAGCAGCCCCTCTAGCGGGGCATCCTACGAGCAGTACTTC.

This chain uses TRBV6-5 with TRBJ2-1; TRBD1 aligns across 9 bases. The CDR3 extends over 15 amino acids. V lost 6 bases, J lost 3 bases, and 6 bases stayed unmatched. Germline values: CDR1 MNHEY, CDR2 SVGAGI. CDR3 nucleotide sequence: TGTGCCAGCAGAACAGGGGGCCCCCGCTACAATGAGCAGTTCTTC. Its protein is CASRTGGPRYNEQFF.

The V gene is TRBV4-2, the J gene TRBJ2-1; possibly TRBD2 for D (5 bases). The J call may be incorrect, as the DNA end agrees better with TRBJ2-7. Germline V CDR1 and CDR2: LGHNA, YNFKEQ. This CDR3 spans 15 amino acids. CDR3 protein: CASSHDGESYNEQYF. The CDR3 DNA follows: TGTGCCAGCAGCCACGACGGGGAGTCCTACAATGAGCAGTACTTC.